The clone carrying this T cell receptor (beta chain) was seen at least ten times. Its antigen is as yet unknown. The V gene end was trimmed by 5 bases and the J gene end by 1 base; junction bases not matched to a gene: 7. The CDR3 contains 15 residues. Each CDR3 protein is one row after TCRdb ran MiXCR on the reads. The table shows fewer than 200,000 distinct CDR3 sequences, with 13% to 15% occurring only once. The sample comes from a study of T cell repertoires in cytomegalovirus infection. Study background: Based on public TCR beta signatures, there were indications of CMV infection and of a matching HLA type.

Points from the study as a whole: Cumulative public TCR beta family frequency identified CMV carriers with the relevant HLA. HLA-C-restricted TCR beta clonotypes specific for CMV led the ex vivo response.

This chain links TRBV12-3 or TRBV12-4 with TRBJ1-1, with TRBD1 identical over 7 bases. This receptor was identified in a human donor in good health (CMV status not recorded). Some clones in this sample may be carry-over from other donors' samples. Sequencing was performed on PBMCs. In DNA form, the CDR3 reads TGTGCCAGCAGTCTACGGAGGGGGCAGAACACTGAAGCTTTCTTT. This translates into CASSLRRGQNTEAFF.